Listed below are T cell receptor beta chains from one sample, sequenced in a study of cytomegalovirus exposure and HLA in healthy donors. Libraries were prepared by immunoSEQ multiplex PCR; TCRdb keeps only in-frame clonotypes and omits some of them. Among approximately 150,000 clones listed, roughly 68% were seen once. Source material: PBMCs. These receptors were obtained from a man aged 30 to 45 in good health and CMV-seropositive. CDR3s include the opening cysteine and the closing phenylalanine or tryptophan. A D gene is named only where the DNA matches it firmly. The size entry is marked missing in some rows and otherwise reads once, few, many or a size class.

V,size,D,J,CDR3,DNA
TRBV11-2,-,TRBD2,TRBJ2-7,CASSSPLAGVREQYF,TGTGCCAGCAGCTCCCCGTTAGCGGGAGTTCGAGAGCAGTACTTC
TRBV19,-,-,TRBJ1-3,CASSIYALRDANTIYF,TGTGCCAGTAGTATTTATGCTCTTCGGGATGCAAACACCATATATTTT
TRBV5-4,once,-,TRBJ1-1,CASRTGENTEAFF,TGTGCCAGCAGGACGGGGGAGAACACTGAAGCTTTCTTT
TRBV19,-,TRBD2,TRBJ2-2,CASSKGLAGGGGELFF,TGTGCCAGTAGTAAAGGACTAGCGGGAGGTGGCGGGGAGCTGTTTTTT
TRBV7-6,-,-,TRBJ1-1,CASSEEASSEAFF,TGTGCCAGCAGCGAAGAGGCTTCTTCTGAAGCTTTCTTT
TRBV4-1,-,-,TRBJ1-1,CASSRGRGDTEAFF,TGCGCCAGCAGCCGAGGGAGGGGAGACACTGAAGCTTTCTTT
TRBV28,-,-,TRBJ1-2,CASMDSRAGNYGYTF,TGTGCCAGCATGGACTCTAGGGCGGGCAACTATGGCTACACCTTC
TRBV18,few,-,TRBJ1-1,CASSPGGVGTEAFF,TGTGCCAGCTCACCCGGGGGGGTAGGCACTGAAGCTTTCTTT
TRBV6-1,few,TRBD1,TRBJ1-5,CASNQDRGRRQPQHF,TGTGCCAGCAACCAAGACAGGGGAAGGCGGCAGCCCCAGCATTTT
TRBV30,-,TRBD1,TRBJ1-6,CAWREVGQGRYNSPLHF,TGTGCCTGGAGGGAAGTAGGACAGGGACGCTATAATTCACCCCTCCACTTT
TRBV5-1,-,-,TRBJ2-2,CASSLVRLQTSGTGELFF,TGCGCCAGCAGCTTGGTCCGTCTCCAGACGAGCGGCACCGGGGAGCTGTTTTTT
TRBV11-2,-,TRBD1,TRBJ2-7,CASSRGQGPYEQYF,TGTGCCAGCAGCCGGGGACAGGGTCCCTACGAGCAGTACTTC
TRBV29-1,-,-,TRBJ2-3,CSSKGGAGDTQYF,TGCAGCTCCAAAGGGGGGGCGGGAGATACGCAGTATTTT
TRBV9,few,TRBD2,TRBJ2-7,CASSGGTSVSYEQYF,TGTGCCAGCAGCGGCGGGACTAGCGTCTCCTACGAGCAGTACTTC
TRBV5-1,-,TRBD1,TRBJ1-5,CASSLGTGEDQPQHF,TGCGCCAGCAGCTTAGGGACAGGGGAAGATCAGCCCCAGCATTTT
TRBV27,-,-,TRBJ1-5,CASRPSPGNSNQPQHF,TGTGCCAGCAGGCCCTCCCCCGGGAACAGCAATCAGCCCCAGCATTTT
TRBV9,few,-,TRBJ2-2,CASSDREQKFTGELFF,TGTGCCAGCAGCGACCGGGAACAGAAATTTACCGGGGAGCTGTTTTTT
TRBV11-3,-,-,TRBJ2-7,CASSSYAGPHYEQYF,TGTGCCAGCAGCTCCTATGCGGGACCGCATTACGAGCAGTACTTC
TRBV5-8,-,-,TRBJ2-1,CASSLGLAESSYNEQFF,TGTGCCAGCAGCTTGGGACTGGCGGAAAGCTCCTACAATGAGCAGTTCTTC
TRBV19,-,TRBD1,TRBJ2-1,CASSIPRPGQDNEQFF,TGTGCCAGTAGTATCCCGAGGCCGGGACAGGACAATGAGCAGTTCTTC
TRBV7-9,few,-,TRBJ2-7,CASSGVYEQYF,TGTGCCAGCAGCGGAGTCTACGAGCAGTACTTC
TRBV7-2,-,TRBD2,TRBJ2-3,CASSLGTSGTDTQYF,TGTGCCAGCAGCTTAGGAACTAGCGGGACAGATACGCAGTATTTT
TRBV11-2,-,TRBD2,TRBJ2-1,CASRSNSGRVLF,TGTGCCAGCAGGTCTAATAGCGGGAGGGTCCTCTTC
TRBV6-1,-,TRBD1,TRBJ1-5,CASSEVLTGGDYQPQHF,TGTGCCAGCAGTGAAGTTCTGACAGGGGGAGATTATCAGCCCCAGCATTTT
TRBV12-5,-,TRBD1,TRBJ2-7,CASVLDTGTDISYEQYF,TGTGCTAGTGTTCTAGATACCGGGACAGATATTTCCTACGAGCAGTACTTC
TRBV27,-,TRBD2,TRBJ2-7,CASRSLADLYEQYF,TGTGCCAGCAGGAGTCTAGCGGACCTCTACGAGCAGTACTTC
TRBV14,once,TRBD1,TRBJ2-4,CASAKTGGQNIQYF,TGTGCCAGCGCCAAGACAGGGGGTCAAAACATTCAGTACTTC
TRBV6-1,-,-,TRBJ2-7,CASTAWESEQYF,TGTGCCAGCACCGCATGGGAGAGCGAGCAGTACTTC
TRBV11-2,few,-,TRBJ2-5,CASSQNVQETQYF,TGTGCCAGCAGCCAGAACGTTCAAGAGACCCAGTACTTC
TRBV30,-,TRBD2,TRBJ2-7,CAWSVGLAASYEQYF,TGTGCCTGGAGTGTTGGACTAGCGGCTTCCTACGAGCAGTACTTC
TRBV6-6,-,-,TRBJ1-1,CASSPQQGTEAFF,TGTGCCAGCAGTCCCCAGCAGGGGACTGAAGCTTTCTTT
TRBV19,-,-,TRBJ2-2,CASSIFRSSTGELFF,TGTGCCAGTAGTATTTTCAGGTCGAGCACCGGGGAGCTGTTTTTT
TRBV6-5,-,TRBD1,TRBJ2-7,CASSQNRGHEQYF,TGTGCCAGCAGTCAAAACAGGGGCCACGAGCAGTACTTC
TRBV19,-,-,TRBJ1-3,CASSIHSTGNTIYF,TGTGCCAGTAGTATTCACAGCACTGGAAACACCATATATTTT
TRBV5-1,once,-,TRBJ1-2,CASSFDSPNYGYTF,TGCGCCAGCAGCTTTGACAGTCCTAACTATGGCTACACCTTC
TRBV21-1,-,-,TRBJ2-1,CASSKERRGTYNEQFF,TGTGCCAGCAGCAAAGAACGGCGGGGAACCTACAATGAGCAGTTCTTC
TRBV7-3,-,-,TRBJ2-3,CASSSSLTRGGDTQYF,TGTGCCAGCAGCTCATCTTTGACTAGGGGGGGGGATACGCAGTATTTT
TRBV5-4,few,TRBD2,TRBJ2-5,CASSPGGSSSGGDETQYF,TGTGCCAGCAGCCCGGGAGGGTCGTCTAGCGGGGGGGACGAGACCCAGTACTTC
TRBV19,-,-,TRBJ1-2,CASSRGQGNYGYTF,TGTGCCAGTAGTCGGGGTCAGGGGAACTATGGCTACACCTTC
TRBV19,-,TRBD1,TRBJ1-5,CASSKRQGETGQPQHF,TGTGCCAGTAGTAAGAGACAGGGAGAAACGGGTCAGCCCCAGCATTTT
TRBV6-5,few,-,TRBJ1-3,CASSLTGQGGNTIYF,TGTGCCAGCAGTTTGACAGGCCAGGGGGGAAACACCATATATTTT
TRBV15,-,-,TRBJ2-7,CATSTRNSIGEQYF,TGTGCCACCAGCACCCGAAATAGTATCGGCGAGCAGTACTTC
TRBV5-1,few,TRBD1,TRBJ2-1,CASSSGTGGSYNEQFF,TGCGCCAGCAGCTCCGGGACAGGGGGCTCCTACAATGAGCAGTTCTTC
TRBV5-3,-,TRBD1,TRBJ1-2,CARPRDRGSNYGYTF,TGTGCCAGACCAAGAGACAGGGGGTCTAACTATGGCTACACCTTC
TRBV28,-,-,TRBJ1-5,CASSPRATVVSQHF,TGTGCCAGCAGTCCCAGGGCCACGGTGGTATCCCAGCATTTT
TRBV18,-,-,TRBJ2-7,CASSPGLLGGQASEQYF,TGTGCCAGCTCCCCCGGACTGCTAGGCGGCCAAGCTAGTGAGCAGTACTTC
TRBV19,-,TRBD1,TRBJ2-3,CASSVGTGVRTDTQYF,TGTGCCAGTAGTGTCGGGACAGGGGTGCGCACAGATACGCAGTATTTT
TRBV11-2,-,-,TRBJ2-7,CASSLKSGTYEQYF,TGTGCCAGCAGCTTAAAAAGCGGTACCTACGAGCAGTACTTC
TRBV9,-,-,TRBJ2-2,CASSVEHRADGELFF,TGTGCCAGCAGCGTAGAGCACAGGGCGGACGGGGAGCTGTTTTTT
TRBV18,-,-,TRBJ1-1,CASSPLGEPDTEAFF,TGTGCCAGCTCACCCCTTGGGGAGCCAGACACTGAAGCTTTCTTT